The clone carrying this T cell receptor (beta chain) was observed at least ten times. The template used for profiling TCR beta VDJ and CDR3 was genomic DNA. From the reads, TCRdb called clonotypes with MiXCR, one entry per CDR3 protein. The sample contains approximately 99,000 distinct CDR3 sequences, 50% to 65% of which appear only once. This record comes from a study of CD8+CD57+ T cells in acquired aplastic anemia. CDR1 SGHNT and CDR2 YENEEA come from the germline V gene. Trimming removed 3 bases from V and 0 bases from J; junction bases left unmatched: 6. CDR3 length equals 16 residues. The V call is TRBV11-3, the J call TRBJ1-1; 8 bases align to TRBD1. The receptor was isolated from a human donor in good health, serving as a control. Sequenced material: sorted CD4+, CD8+, or CD8+CD57+ T cells (not recorded which) from PBMCs. CDR3 sequence: CASSFLTGALNTEAFF. The CDR3 region has the DNA TGTGCCAGCAGCTTTTTGACAGGGGCTTTGAACACTGAAGCTTTCTTT.